The 19 T cell receptor beta chains below all came from one sample that was sequenced in a study of blood T cell repertoires in COVID-19. Sequencing was performed with immunoSEQ multiplex PCR; in TCRdb, only in-frame clones are kept and a portion is missing. In the table there are hundreds of thousands of clones, around 91% of which are singletons. Sequencing was done on a sample of PBMCs or T cells enriched from blood (not recorded which). These receptors originate from a man aged 18 to 29 who had recovered from COVID-19.

The chain has TRBV5-1 and TRBJ2-3, with TRBD2 as a possible D gene (5 bases). With 4 bases removed from V and 8 bases from J, the gap between germline ends came to 14 bases. Germline V gene sequence: CDR1 SGHRS, CDR2 YFSETQ. The CDR3 covers 13 residues. The chain's CDR3 is CASSPEVAPTQYF. Here the CDR3 DNA reads TGCGCCAGCAGCCCGGAGGTAGCCCCTACGCAGTATTTT.

The chain couples TRBV19 to TRBJ1-5, with 10 bases fitting TRBD1. The trim removed 9 bases at V and 4 bases at J, leaving 12 bases unmatched. The germline CDR1 and CDR2 sequences are LNHDA and SQIVND (reference sequence). The CDR3 is 16 residues long. Here the CDR3 reads CASTTRDRGRNQPQHF. The CDR3 region has the DNA TGTGCCAGCACAACCCGTGACAGGGGGCGAAATCAGCCCCAGCATTTT.

Only one count was recorded for this clone. This chain connects TRBV28 to TRBJ2-5, with 10 bases fitting TRBD2. The length of the CDR3 is 15 residues. V lost 7 bases to trimming and J lost 2 bases; unmatched junction nucleotides: 7. Looked up from germline, CDR1 is MDHEN and CDR2 is SYDVKM. The DNA for the CDR3 is TGTGCCAGCACGCTAGCGGGAGTGGGGCAAGAGACCCAGTACTTC. This translates into CASTLAGVGQETQYF.

This sequence joins TRBV10-3 and TRBJ2-1; possibly TRBD2 for D (6 bases). The germline gives CDR1 ENHRY, CDR2 SYGVKD. Between the trimmed V and J ends, which lost 0 bases and 5 bases, there was a span of 20 bases. The CDR3 has 18 residues. CDR3 protein: CAISESWESRRDDNEQFF. CDR3 DNA: TGTGCCATCAGTGAGTCGTGGGAGTCGCGGCGGGACGACAATGAGCAGTTCTTC.

The rearrangement links TRBV7-9 to TRBJ2-7; 8 positions agree with TRBD1. V gave up 6 bases and J gave up 4 bases; unmatched junction bases: 8. CDR1 and CDR2 from the germline V gene are SEHNR and FQNEAQ (reference sequence). This CDR3 region has 14 residues. The CDR3 is CASSRATGGYEQYF. The CDR3, as DNA: TGTGCCAGCAGTCGGGCCACAGGGGGTTACGAGCAGTACTTC.

By sample share, this clone is medium-sized (0.01 to 0.1%). The rearrangement uses TRBV7-3 and TRBJ1-6, with 7 bases fitting TRBD1. Germline V gene sequence: CDR1 SGHTA, CDR2 FQGTGA. The CDR3 loop spans 16 amino acids. V was pared by 4 bases and J by 0 bases, with 3 bases of the junction left unmatched. The CDR3 DNA reads TGTGCCAGCAGCTGGGGACAGAGCTCCTATAATTCACCCCTCCACTTT. Encoded protein: CASSWGQSSYNSPLHF.

The chain combines TRBV29-1 with TRBJ2-7, with 7 bases matching TRBD1. Germline CDR1 reads SQVTM; CDR2 reads ANQGSEA. Trimming cost V 6 bases and J 0 bases; bases outside gene matches: 5. The CDR3 runs 13 residues. CDR3: CSVLTGSSYEQYF. The CDR3 bases are TGCAGCGTCCTGACAGGGTCCTCCTACGAGCAGTACTTC.

The chain links TRBV7-9 to TRBJ2-7; TRBD1 aligns across 8 bases. The CDR3 has 15 amino acids. V was pared by 2 bases and J by 6 bases, with 9 bases of the junction left unmatched. Germline loops: CDR1 SEHNR, CDR2 FQNEAQ (reference sequence). The DNA of the CDR3 is TGTGCCAGCAGCTTACTCGGACAGGGATTCTCCGAGCAGTACTTC. Residues: CASSLLGQGFSEQYF.

The genes are TRBV6-5 and TRBJ1-1, with 8 nucleotides matching TRBD1. This CDR3 spans 14 amino acids. Losses at the gene ends were 3 bases for V and 5 bases for J; bases not matched to a gene: 5. The V gene's germline CDR1 is MNHEY and CDR2 SVGAGI. In nucleotides, the CDR3 is TGTGCCAGCAGTTATCGGCAGGGGGCGACTGAAGCTTTCTTT. Translated, it gives CASSYRQGATEAFF.

Only one count was recorded for this clone. V usage is TRBV7-9 and J usage is TRBJ2-5; 7 nucleotides align to TRBD2. From germline, CDR1 is SEHNR and CDR2 FQNEAQ (reference sequence). CDR3 size: 16 residues. The V gene end was trimmed by 0 bases and the J gene end by 3 bases; junction bases not matched to a gene: 7. Written as DNA, the CDR3 is TGTGCCAGCAGCTTAGCAAAAATGACTAGCAAAGAGACCCAGTACTTC. As protein: CASSLAKMTSKETQYF.

This clone was seen once. The V call is TRBV2, the J call TRBJ2-5, with a weak D call TRBD2 (5 bases). This CDR3 region has 12 residues. Germline loops: CDR1 SNHLY, CDR2 FYNNEI. Deletions cut 9 bases from V and 1 base from J, with 9 bases between. The CDR3 DNA reads TGTGCCAGTCATGGAGGCCAAGAGACCCAGTACTTC. It encodes CASHGGQETQYF.

The V gene is TRBV4-1, the J gene TRBJ1-1, with D unresolved. This CDR3 spans 15 amino acids. Germline CDR1 reads MGHRA; CDR2 reads YSYEKL. Trimming stripped 3 bases from V and 0 bases from J, with 11 bases between. The CDR3 DNA is TGCGCCAGCAGCCACCCGGGAAAGATGAACACTGAAGCTTTCTTT. Residues: CASSHPGKMNTEAFF.

The rearrangement links TRBV7-6 to TRBJ2-1; 11 bases are shared with TRBD2. Trimming took 5 bases from V and 1 from J; bases not matched to a gene: 7. This CDR3 region has 17 residues. CDR1 and CDR2 (germline): SGHVS, FNYEAQ. The CDR3 loop is CASSPAVAGGSYNEQFF. As DNA, the CDR3 is TGTGCCAGCAGCCCAGCCGTAGCGGGAGGGTCCTACAATGAGCAGTTCTTC.

This clone was seen once. This sequence joins TRBV5-1 and TRBJ2-5, with D perhaps TRBD1 (6 bases). CDR1 SGHRS and CDR2 YFSETQ come from the germline V gene. CDR3 length: 14 residues. Trimming stripped 3 bases from V and 2 bases from J, with 11 bases between. As DNA, the CDR3 is TGCGCCAGCAGCTCCGGACAGTTGCAAGAGACCCAGTACTTC. It specifies CASSSGQLQETQYF.

This clone occurred once. This chain links TRBV11-1 with TRBJ2-1; no clear D gene. The CDR3 sequence is 14 residues long. V lost 1 base and J lost 6, with 10 bases in between. In germline, CDR1 is SGHAT, CDR2 FQDESV (reference sequence). The CDR3 DNA reads TGTGCCAGCAGCTTAGAAGTCGCTAGCAATGAGCAGTTCTTC. Its protein is CASSLEVASNEQFF.

The chain recombines TRBV6-2 or TRBV6-3 with TRBJ2-7; D possibly corresponds to TRBD2 (6 bases). The germline V gene has CDR1 MNHEY and CDR2 SVGEGT. The CDR3 spans 12 residues. Trimming took off 6 bases at V and 7 bases at J, with 13 bases between the two ends. DNA of the CDR3: TGTGCCAGCAGCTGGGACTCTCTGGAGCAGTACTTC. Protein sequence: CASSWDSLEQYF.

The chain is built from TRBV11-2 and TRBJ2-6, with 11 positions matching TRBD1. Germline V gene sequence: CDR1 SGHAT, CDR2 FQNNGV. The CDR3 covers 16 residues. V dropped 5 bases and J dropped 5; count of bases not matched to a gene: 5. The CDR3 region has the DNA TGTGCCAGCAGCCTAGGACAGGGGGCGTGGGCCAACGTCCTGACTTTC. Its translation: CASSLGQGAWANVLTF.

The chain joins TRBV12-5 to TRBJ2-1; TRBD2 agrees at 8 bases. After removal of 6 bases from V and 9 bases from J, the junction contained 22 bases not matched to a gene. CDR1 LGHNT and CDR2 FRNRAP come from the germline V gene. The CDR3 sequence is 18 residues long. The CDR3 sequence is CASGPREGASPLQGEQFF. CDR3 bases: TGTGCTAGTGGCCCCCGGGAGGGCGCTAGCCCCCTACAAGGTGAGCAGTTCTTC.

This chain uses TRBV7-3 with TRBJ2-7; possible D gene TRBD1, 6 bases. Germline CDR1 is SGHTA and CDR2 is FQGTGA. This CDR3 region has 15 residues. The V gene lost 5 bases and the J gene lost 5 bases, with 19 bases spanning the gap. The CDR3 region is CASSATAARGDEQYF. DNA for the CDR3: TGTGCCAGCAGCGCAACAGCTGCCAGGGGCGACGAGCAGTACTTC.